This T cell receptor beta chain was recovered during a study of blood T cell repertoires in COVID-19. Study-level information: The United States, Italy and Spain were the sources of the acute and convalescent COVID-19 samples. Sample material is recorded as cDNA or gDNA derived from T cells, B-cell-depleted T cells, or PBMCs.

Source study methods: Nucleated cell counts were estimated from reference gene primer amplification. This table comes from immunoSEQ multiplex PCR, and its TCRdb copy is limited to in-frame clones, with some not included. V and J calls and clone size are those listed in that table; D and trimming were worked out from the DNA. The sample shows roughly 170,000 clones, approximately 87% of them seen only once. Trimming stripped 0 bases from V and 5 bases from J, with 10 bases between. The CDR3 covers 14 residues. Germline values: CDR1 LNHDA, CDR2 SQIVND (reference sequence). Enrollees, about 18 to 90 years old, lived in 20 to 25 US areas.

Sequenced material: PBMCs or T cells enriched from blood (not recorded which). This TCR came from a woman in her 50s who had recovered from COVID-19. The chain uses TRBV19 and TRBJ1-1; D unclear. CDR3 bases: TGTGCCAGTAGTATAGAGGCGGGATGGACTGAAGCTTTCTTT. It encodes CASSIEAGWTEAFF. Full variable domain (remainder filled in from reference TRBV19 and TRBJ1-1): DGGITQSPKYLFRKEGQNVTLSCEQNLNHDAMYWYRQDPGQGLRLIYYSQIVNDFQKGDIAEGYSVSREKKESFPLTVTSAQKNPTAFYLCASSIEAGWTEAFFGQGTRLTVV.